The entry below describes one T cell receptor beta chain. The antigen remains unidentified. The entry originates in a study of metastatic and nonmetastatic thyroid tumors. Study-wide background: Repertoire data that came from the blood and tumor or nodule tissue of malignant and benign thyroid patients were compared.

Prior to thyroid surgery, none of the patients had received any treatment. V was clipped by 5 bases and J by 3 bases; unmatched bases: 3. The CDR3 spans 14 residues. CDR1 is MNHNS, CDR2 SASEGT, per germline. Whole-study results and caveats: A significant increase in TCR beta diversity was reportedly seen in malignant thyroid tumors relative to benign nodules, in blood and tumor.

Per the original data handling: The study built a papillary thyroid cancer distant-metastasis classifier from CDR3 differences across clinicopathological groups. TCRdb redid the clone calls on the PCR reads using MiXCR. TCRdb, rather than the study authors, made the V and J calls. The sample has roughly 39,000 clones, less than 50% seen once; the top ten hold about 24%. The chain uses TRBV6-1 and TRBJ1-1, with 10 bases that match TRBD1. The receptor comes from a male donor with papillary thyroid cancer or a benign thyroid nodule (not recorded which). Some clones in this sample may be carry-over from other donors' samples. Sequenced: tumor tissue. The CDR3 protein is CASSRDRGYTEAFF. In nucleotides, the CDR3 is TGTGCCAGCAGTCGGGACAGGGGATACACTGAAGCTTTCTTT.